This section outlines one T cell receptor (beta chain) sequence together with its context. The sample comes from a study of radiotherapy plus CTLA-4 blockade in lung cancer. Trimming pared 4 bases from V and 3 bases from J, leaving 12 bases between. Germline lookup yields CDR1 MNHEY and CDR2 SMNVEV (reference sequence). The CDR3 runs to 14 residues. Focal radiation was given together with CTLA-4 blockade (ipilimumab) to patients with chemo-refractory metastatic non-small-cell lung cancer. Only in-frame clones appear in the TCRdb table, and some are missing; sequencing was by immunoSEQ multiplex PCR. The sample contains about 50,000 clones, almost 85% of which appear only once.

This specimen was peripheral blood, taken from a patient treated with radiotherapy plus ipilimumab. The receptor was isolated from a human donor with non-small cell lung cancer whose response to radiotherapy plus ipilimumab could not be evaluated. The J gene is TRBJ1-2, the V gene TRBV27; TRBD1 might be the D (6 bases). The CDR3 bases are TGTGCCAGCAGTTCACCAGGGGCGGACTATGGCTACACCTTC. This codes for CASSSPGADYGYTF.